A single T cell receptor beta chain is shown here with its context. What it recognizes is unknown. The source of the sample is a study of CD4 T cells in relation to SARS-CoV-2 and coronaviruses. Overall study: After roughly ten days of antigen culture, PBMC TCR beta CDR3s were sequenced. Convalescent donors were aged roughly 21 to 72, with median approximately 36 years.

Roughly 10^5 naive or memory CD4+ cells were cultured with CEF peptides for roughly 10 days. The CDR3 is made up of 15 amino acids. Trimming shortened V by 2 bases and J by 6 bases, and 15 bases separated the two germline ends. Germline values: CDR1 SEHNR, CDR2 FQNEAQ (reference sequence). Data came from immunoSEQ multiplex PCR; TCRdb stores just in-frame clones and leaves some out. In the table there are around 45,000 clones, about 80% of which are singletons. The study, taken as a whole, reports: No donor gave both pre-pandemic and post-infection samples.

The origin of this receptor is an adult with COVID-19. Sequencing was performed on naive CD4+ T cells from PBMCs, cultured in vitro. The subset denotes: naive CD4+ T cells isolated by negative enrichment. V and J are TRBV7-9 and TRBJ2-3; no firm D call. The CDR3 DNA follows: TGTGCCAGCAGCTTACCAAACCCCGAGGTGGATACGCAGTATTTT. This translates into CASSLPNPEVDTQYF.